The present TCR beta chain was sequenced within a study of tumor-infiltrating lymphocytes in primary liver carcinoma. Study-level points and caveats: Only about 8-25% of top clones were detected in all five tumor regions. The difference in top-250-clone fraction between tumors and blood was significant, favoring tumors (p = 0.039).

This CDR3 is 16 amino acids long. Trimming took off 3 bases at V and 5 bases at J, with 17 bases between the two ends. Per germline, CDR1 SGDLS and CDR2 YYNGEE. A remark on this clonotype: Its cognate antigen is unknown.

With a constant-region primer, TCR beta cDNA was made from around 530 ng of total RNA. Investigators got TCR beta libraries out of three nested multiplex PCR rounds, done with slightly modified ARM-PCR. The opening two PCR rounds, around 11 cycles each, paired TRBV1-TRBV30 forward primers with a C-beta reverse primer. One entry per CDR3 protein, called by TCRdb with MiXCR from the multiplex PCR reads. This sample has approximately 47,000 distinct CDR3 sequences, with about 80% found just once. The study co-extracted DNA and RNA from around 20-30 mg of unsorted bulk tissue. Each tumor specimen held more than 85% viable tumor cells.

The receptor was derived from a man aged 35-49 years with primary liver carcinoma and hepatitis B virus infection. The chain couples TRBV9 to TRBJ2-2, with D unresolved. What was sequenced was liver tumor tissue from sampling region 3. The subset was: tumor region T3, left-lateral pole. The CDR3 DNA sequence: TGTGCCAGCAGCGAGAACCCCCTGCATGATACCGGGGAGCTGTTTTTT. This encodes CASSENPLHDTGELFF.